Listed below are T cell receptor beta chains from one sample, sequenced in a study of glioma-infiltrating T cells after dendritic cell vaccination. Clones were read by immunoSEQ multiplex PCR, and TCRdb kept only the in-frame ones, dropping some. Here the sample spans tens of thousands of clones, about four fifths being singletons. The input for sequencing was blood, taken before dendritic cell vaccination. The receptors were sampled from a human donor with glioblastoma. Each CDR3 is given with its conserved first and last residue. D genes are given only for firm matches. Rows may omit the clone size; those that give it use once, few, many or a size class.

-	-	TRBV11-2	16	TRBJ2-2	CASSSLLQGDTGELFF	TGTGCCAGCAGCTCACTATTACAGGGTGACACCGGGGAGCTGTTTTTT
TRBD1	-	TRBV6-1	15	TRBJ1-2	CASTTEGQGPYGYTF	TGTGCCAGCACCACTGAGGGACAGGGCCCCTATGGCTACACCTTC
TRBD2	-	TRBV5-1	16	TRBJ2-1	CASSLASGGHGNEQFF	TGCGCCAGCAGCTTGGCTAGCGGGGGTCATGGGAATGAGCAGTTCTTC
-	-	TRBV5-1	14	TRBJ1-2	CASSFFSGQGGYTF	TGCGCCAGCAGCTTCTTTTCTGGTCAGGGAGGCTACACCTTC
-	few	TRBV10-3	15	TRBJ1-2	CAISDRGGEIYGYTF	TGTGCCATCAGTGACCGAGGGGGGGAAATCTATGGCTACACCTTC
-	-	TRBV10-3	12	TRBJ2-5	CAISREQETQYF	TGTGCCATCAGTAGAGAACAAGAGACCCAGTACTTC
TRBD2	-	TRBV5-1	15	TRBJ2-1	CASTKREEGTNEQFF	TGCGCCAGCACCAAGCGGGAGGAGGGGACGAATGAGCAGTTCTTC
TRBD2	-	TRBV19	18	TRBJ2-1	CASSILPLSGSSYNEQFF	TGTGCCAGTAGTATATTACCCCTTAGCGGGAGTTCCTACAATGAGCAGTTCTTC
-	-	TRBV5-4	12	TRBJ2-3	CASSPGPDTQYF	TGTGCCAGCAGCCCCGGTCCAGATACGCAGTATTTT
-	-	TRBV5-1	18	TRBJ2-3	CASTLDPLAPGGPDTQYF	TGCGCCAGCACCCTCGACCCCCTTGCCCCCGGAGGCCCAGATACGCAGTATTTT
TRBD2	-	TRBV5-1	16	TRBJ2-5	CASSIRLAGGKETQYF	TGCGCCAGCAGCATAAGACTAGCGGGGGGTAAAGAGACCCAGTACTTC
TRBD1	once	TRBV7-3	15	TRBJ1-5	CASSSRQGKVEPQHF	TGTGCCAGCAGCTCCCGACAGGGAAAGGTTGAGCCCCAGCATTTT
-	-	TRBV28	16	TRBJ1-5	CASTNPSRGSNQPQHF	TGTGCCAGCACCAACCCGAGTAGGGGGTCCAATCAGCCCCAGCATTTT
TRBD2	-	TRBV6-5	15	TRBJ2-1	CASSYSGGSYNEQFF	TGTGCCAGCAGTTATAGCGGGGGCTCCTACAATGAGCAGTTCTTC
-	-	TRBV7-9	17	TRBJ1-1	CASSLAQGGGGATEAFF	TGTGCCAGCAGCTTAGCGCAGGGAGGGGGTGGAGCGACTGAAGCTTTCTTT
-	-	TRBV30	15	TRBJ2-1	CAWRPALLANGEQFF	TGTGCCTGGAGACCGGCCCTATTAGCCAATGGGGAGCAGTTCTTC
TRBD2	-	TRBV4-2	15	TRBJ2-7	CASSPPSGGAYEQYF	TGTGCCAGCAGCCCTCCTAGCGGGGGGGCCTACGAGCAGTACTTC
-	-	TRBV2	15	TRBJ2-6	CASSVSGKGANVLTF	TGTGCCAGCAGTGTCTCGGGGAAAGGGGCCAACGTCCTGACTTTC
-	-	TRBV9	14	TRBJ2-1	CASSVGPGLREQFF	TGTGCCAGCAGCGTAGGGCCGGGTTTGAGGGAGCAGTTCTTC
TRBD1	-	TRBV7-2	13	TRBJ2-1	CASSLASVGQGFF	TGTGCCAGCAGCTTAGCATCGGTGGGACAGGGCTTCTTC
-	-	TRBV6-1	15	TRBJ2-5	CASSGNRGGGETQYF	TGTGCCAGCAGTGGTAACCGAGGGGGGGGAGAGACCCAGTACTTC
-	once	TRBV5-6	16	TRBJ1-3	CASSLYSQGIGNTIYF	TGTGCCAGCAGCTTATATTCACAGGGAATAGGAAACACCATATATTTT
-	-	TRBV19	15	TRBJ1-5	CASSIPGANGQPQHF	TGTGCCAGTAGTATACCAGGGGCTAATGGTCAGCCCCAGCATTTT
TRBD1	-	TRBV18	18	TRBJ2-1	CASSPNGRTGGAHNEQFF	TGTGCCAGCTCACCAAACGGTAGGACAGGGGGCGCCCACAATGAGCAGTTCTTC
-	-	TRBV5-6	15	TRBJ1-5	CASSLAEQGNQPQHF	TGTGCCAGCAGCTTGGCCGAACAGGGCAATCAGCCCCAGCATTTT
-	-	TRBV2	12	TRBJ1-1	CASSGSVTEAFF	TGTGCCAGCAGTGGCAGCGTAACTGAAGCTTTCTTT
-	many	TRBV9	13	TRBJ2-1	CASSDSTYNEQFF	TGTGCCAGCAGCGACAGCACCTACAATGAGCAGTTCTTC
-	-	TRBV6-1	14	TRBJ1-5	CASSGHQSNQPQHF	TGTGCCAGCAGTGGACACCAAAGCAATCAGCCCCAGCATTTT
TRBD2	-	TRBV9	17	TRBJ2-3	CASSVFGLAGETDTQYF	TGTGCCAGCAGCGTATTCGGACTAGCGGGAGAAACAGATACGCAGTATTTT
-	-	TRBV2	12	TRBJ1-1	CASRGGNTEAFF	TGTGCCAGCCGGGGGGGGAACACTGAAGCTTTCTTT
-	-	TRBV5-1	14	TRBJ1-5	CASSLESGYQPQHF	TGCGCCAGCAGCTTGGAGTCAGGGTATCAGCCCCAGCATTTT
TRBD2	-	TRBV7-2	14	TRBJ2-7	CASTGTGTRTEQYF	TGTGCCAGCACGGGAACCGGGACTAGAACCGAGCAGTACTTC
TRBD1	-	TRBV5-6	17	TRBJ1-5	CASSSSGTGKGGQPQHF	TGTGCCAGCAGCTCCTCCGGGACAGGGAAGGGCGGCCAGCCCCAGCATTTT
-	once	TRBV12-5	14	TRBJ1-5	CASGPPGSNQPQHF	TGTGCTAGTGGTCCCCCAGGTAGCAATCAGCCCCAGCATTTT
-	-	TRBV7-2	14	TRBJ1-2	CASSLVSVNYGYTF	TGTGCCAGCAGCTTAGTGTCGGTTAACTATGGCTACACCTTC
-	-	TRBV18	17	TRBJ1-3	CASSPILAGVSGNTIYF	TGTGCCAGCTCACCAATTCTTGCAGGGGTCTCGGGAAACACCATATATTTT
TRBD1	-	TRBV5-1	14	TRBJ1-4	CASSRGTGNEKLFF	TGCGCCAGCAGCAGAGGGACAGGGAATGAAAAACTGTTTTTT
-	-	TRBV2	14	TRBJ1-1	CASTYVQGNTEAFF	TGTGCCAGCACCTATGTCCAGGGGAACACTGAAGCTTTCTTT
TRBD1	-	TRBV2	15	TRBJ2-2	CACRPWTGNTGELFF	TGTGCCTGCCGCCCCTGGACAGGAAACACCGGGGAGCTGTTTTTT
TRBD1	-	TRBV6-5	14	TRBJ2-5	CASGRTGVFETQYF	TGTGCCAGCGGCAGGACAGGGGTCTTTGAGACCCAGTACTTC
TRBD1	-	TRBV7-9	16	TRBJ1-1	CASSRPGQDVGTEAFF	TGTGCCAGCAGCCGGCCGGGACAGGACGTGGGAACTGAAGCTTTCTTT
-	-	TRBV7-2	12	TRBJ2-5	CASSLASQTQYF	TGTGCCAGCAGCTTAGCCAGTCAGACCCAGTACTTC
-	-	TRBV28	14	TRBJ1-5	CASSSGGGVQPQHF	TGTGCCAGCAGTTCCGGGGGAGGGGTTCAGCCCCAGCATTTT
-	-	TRBV6-1	12	TRBJ2-7	CASSEVRGEQYF	TGTGCCAGCAGTGAGGTCAGGGGCGAGCAGTACTTC
-	-	TRBV11-2	14	TRBJ2-1	CASSLSQAIDEQFF	TGTGCCAGCAGCTTAAGTCAGGCTATCGATGAGCAGTTCTTC
-	-	TRBV21-1	14	TRBJ2-2	CASSRQGATGELFF	TGTGCCAGCAGCCGGCAGGGGGCCACCGGGGAGCTGTTTTTT
TRBD2	-	TRBV28	15	TRBJ2-7	CASSKGSGGVYEQYF	TGTGCCAGCTCCAAGGGCAGCGGGGGGGTCTACGAGCAGTACTTC